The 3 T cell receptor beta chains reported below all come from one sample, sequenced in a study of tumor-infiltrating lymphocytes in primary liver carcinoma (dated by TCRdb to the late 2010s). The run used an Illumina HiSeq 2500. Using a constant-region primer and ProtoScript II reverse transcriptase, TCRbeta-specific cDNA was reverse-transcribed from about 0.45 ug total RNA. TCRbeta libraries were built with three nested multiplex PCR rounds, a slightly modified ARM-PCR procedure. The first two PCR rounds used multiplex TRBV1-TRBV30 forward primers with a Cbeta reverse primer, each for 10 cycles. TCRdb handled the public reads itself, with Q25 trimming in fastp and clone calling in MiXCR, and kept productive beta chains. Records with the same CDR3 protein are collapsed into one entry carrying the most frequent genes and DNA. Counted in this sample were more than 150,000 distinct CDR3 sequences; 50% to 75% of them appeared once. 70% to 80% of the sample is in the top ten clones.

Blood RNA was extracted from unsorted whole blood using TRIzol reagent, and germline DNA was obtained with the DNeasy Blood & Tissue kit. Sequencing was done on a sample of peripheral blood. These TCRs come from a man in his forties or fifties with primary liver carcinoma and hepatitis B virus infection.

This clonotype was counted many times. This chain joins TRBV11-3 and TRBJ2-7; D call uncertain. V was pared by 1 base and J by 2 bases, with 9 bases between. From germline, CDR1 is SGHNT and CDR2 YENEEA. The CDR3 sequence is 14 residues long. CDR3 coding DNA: TGTGCCAGCAGCTTAGCGGGCGCGACCTACGAGCAGTACTTC. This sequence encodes CASSLAGATYEQYF.

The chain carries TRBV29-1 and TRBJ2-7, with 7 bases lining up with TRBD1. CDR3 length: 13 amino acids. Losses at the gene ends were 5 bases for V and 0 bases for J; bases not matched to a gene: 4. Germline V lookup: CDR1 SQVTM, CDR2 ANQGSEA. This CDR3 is CSVQGESSYEQYF. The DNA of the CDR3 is TGCAGCGTTCAGGGGGAGAGCTCCTACGAGCAGTACTTC.

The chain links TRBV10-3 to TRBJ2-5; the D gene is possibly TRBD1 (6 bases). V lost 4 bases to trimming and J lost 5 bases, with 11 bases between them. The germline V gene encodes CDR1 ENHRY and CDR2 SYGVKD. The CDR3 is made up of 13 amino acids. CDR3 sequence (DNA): TGTGCCATCAGTGGGACAACAGGGGAGACCCAGTACTTC. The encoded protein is CAISGTTGETQYF.